The text below deals with one T cell receptor beta chain. This sample is drawn from a study of sequential checkpoint blockade in melanoma. As to treatment: randomized to nivolumab then ipilimumab (arm A) or the reverse (arm B). Generated by immunoSEQ multiplex PCR, the TCRdb table keeps only in-frame clones and is missing some. The sample holds over 10,000 clones, roughly four fifths seen once. CDR3 length: 15 amino acids. Germline V gene sequence: CDR1 MNHEY, CDR2 SVGAGI. Trimming took off 2 bases at V and 4 bases at J, with 14 bases between the two ends. The chain couples TRBV6-5 to TRBJ1-2; D is perhaps TRBD1 (5 bases). Sequencing was performed on CD8+ T cells sorted from blood (inferred from file names), taken from a patient given nivolumab and ipilimumab in sequence. The sequence was collected from a human donor with melanoma. In nucleotides, the CDR3 is TGTGCCAGCAGTTACAGTCGGCTAAGGGGCTATGGCTACACCTTC. Amino acid sequence: CASSYSRLRGYGYTF.